This TCR beta chain was documented in a study of Graves' ophthalmopathy and Graves' hyperthyroidism. Study summary: No progression to ophthalmopathy over 18 months defined stable hyperthyroidism. Study-wide results and limits: As the model predicted ophthalmopathy progression, it achieved a sensitivity of 70.59% and a specificity of approximately 72%. Among thyroid clonotypes expanded above 0.001 frequency, most also appeared in blood.

This CDR3 is built from 16 residues. V was pared by 5 bases and J by 2 bases, with 12 bases of the junction left unmatched. Germline V gene lookup returns CDR1 ENHRY and CDR2 SYGVKD. RNA transcripts were the source from which TCR beta CDR3 regions were amplified. The first round was an RT-PCR with HTBI primers, and the second round was a multiplex PCR. TCRdb called the multiplex PCR reads again in MiXCR, with one record for every CDR3 protein. The data hold around 1.1 million distinct CDR3 sequences, with around a third observed a single time. This clonotype occurred many times. The antigen is unknown. Hyperthyroidism patients were newly diagnosed, under 2 months' duration, aged 18 to 65.

The TCR was taken from an adult man with Graves' hyperthyroidism. This chain uses TRBV10-3 with TRBJ2-7; TRBD1 aligns across 7 bases. Sequenced material: peripheral blood or thyroid tissue (not recorded which). CDR3: CAISSLIGGRPYEQYF. CDR3 nucleotide sequence: TGTGCCATCAGTTCACTAATAGGGGGCAGACCCTACGAGCAGTACTTC.